The rows below give T cell receptor beta chains drawn from one sample of a study of Ad26.COV2.S vaccination and SARS-CoV-2 variants. Clones were read by immunoSEQ multiplex PCR, and TCRdb kept only the in-frame ones, dropping some. There are 500,000 or so clones in the sample; approximately 89% occur only once, and about 2.5% lies in the top ten. The material sequenced was peripheral blood, taken in a trial of Ad26.COV2.S vaccine versus placebo. These receptor sequences come from a person between 18 and 59 years old who received the Ad26.COV2.S COVID-19 vaccine or a placebo. Each CDR3 is given with its conserved first and last residue. A D gene is named only where the DNA matches it firmly. Some rows mark clone size as missing; the rest say once, few, many or name a class of expanded clone.

CDR3 length | J gene | clone size | V gene | D gene | CDR3 DNA | CDR3 protein
15 | TRBJ1-5 | NA | TRBV4-2 | NA | TGTGCCAGCAGCCAAGATTTAGGCAGGAATCAGCCCCAGCATTTT | CASSQDLGRNQPQHF
13 | TRBJ2-1 | NA | TRBV4-3 | NA | TGCGCCAGCAGCTACCGTCAGGGGCATGAGCAGTTCTTC | CASSYRQGHEQFF
18 | TRBJ2-3 | once | TRBV5-4 | NA | TGTGCCAGCAGCTCATTGCAAAGCCGGACCGTAACTAAAGATACGCAGTATTTT | CASSSLQSRTVTKDTQYF
14 | TRBJ1-3 | NA | TRBV7-9 | NA | TGTGCCAGCAGCTTATCTGGAAGTGGGAACACCATATATTTT | CASSLSGSGNTIYF
9 | TRBJ1-6 | NA | TRBV20-1 | NA | TGCAGTGCTAGTCCACCCCTCCACTTT | CSASPPLHF
12 | TRBJ2-1 | NA | TRBV28 | NA | TGTGCCAGCAGTTCGGAATACAATGAGCAGTTCTTC | CASSSEYNEQFF
14 | TRBJ2-2 | NA | TRBV11-3 | TRBD1 | TGTGCCAGCAGTTCAGGGGGTTACACCGGGGAGCTGTTTTTT | CASSSGGYTGELFF
15 | TRBJ1-1 | NA | TRBV29-1 | NA | TGCAGCGTTGAAGATCTGGGGGTCCTGGGGACTGAAGCTTTCTTT | CSVEDLGVLGTEAFF
15 | TRBJ2-5 | once | TRBV9 | TRBD2 | TGTGCCAGCAGCGGTAGCGGGGGCCTACAAGAGACCCAGTACTTC | CASSGSGGLQETQYF
14 | TRBJ1-5 | NA | TRBV5-5 | NA | TGTGCCAGCAGCTTGGGACGTCAGGGTCAGCCCCAGCATTTT | CASSLGRQGQPQHF
16 | TRBJ2-3 | once | TRBV18 | TRBD2 | TGTGCCAGCTCACCGCGGCTAGCGGGAGCCACAGATACGCAGTATTTT | CASSPRLAGATDTQYF
14 | TRBJ1-1 | NA | TRBV7-8 | TRBD1 | TGTGCCAGCAGCTATACAGGGGTGTACACTGAAGCTTTCTTT | CASSYTGVYTEAFF
15 | TRBJ1-5 | NA | TRBV19 | TRBD1 | TGTGCCAGTAGTATCTGGGACAGAATCAATCAGCCCCAGCATTTT | CASSIWDRINQPQHF
13 | TRBJ1-5 | NA | TRBV30 | NA | TGTGCCTGGAGCCAGGGGCCGCGGCGGGCCCAGCATTTT | CAWSQGPRRAQHF
13 | TRBJ1-2 | NA | TRBV10-3 | NA | TGTGCCAGCGGAGACCAGCGGAACTATGGCTACACCTTC | CASGDQRNYGYTF
16 | TRBJ1-2 | NA | TRBV7-2 | NA | TGTGCCAGCAGCTTAGTATTTGATCCTACTGGGGTTGGCTACACCTTC | CASSLVFDPTGVGYTF
17 | TRBJ2-5 | NA | TRBV7-2 | TRBD1 | TGTGCCAGCAGCCCCCGTTGGGGACAGGGCCTTAGGGAGACCCAGTACTTC | CASSPRWGQGLRETQYF
15 | TRBJ2-2 | NA | TRBV5-1 | NA | TGCGCCAGCAGCTTGTTTAGGGGGGACACCGGGGAGCTGTTTTTT | CASSLFRGDTGELFF
14 | TRBJ2-7 | NA | TRBV15 | TRBD1 | TGTGCCACCAGCAGAGGACAGGGACCCTACGAGCAGTACTTC | CATSRGQGPYEQYF
16 | TRBJ2-5 | NA | TRBV11-3 | TRBD2 | TGTGCCAGCAGCCCCCTGCGGGGGGCGGGACAAGAGACCCAGTACTTC | CASSPLRGAGQETQYF
14 | TRBJ1-1 | NA | TRBV30 | TRBD1 | TGTGCCTGGCTGGGCAGGGCAGGGGGGACTGAAGCTTTCTTT | CAWLGRAGGTEAFF
13 | TRBJ2-1 | NA | TRBV7-8 | NA | TGTGCCAGCAGCTCCAGTGGCTACAATGAGCAGTTCTTC | CASSSSGYNEQFF
15 | TRBJ1-1 | NA | TRBV5-1 | NA | TGCGCCAGCAGCCCAGGGGATCCCGGGGCCTATGAAGCTTTCTTT | CASSPGDPGAYEAFF
17 | TRBJ2-3 | once | TRBV18 | TRBD2 | TGTGCCAGCTCACCCCGGACTAGCTTACCTAGCACAGATACGCAGTATTTT | CASSPRTSLPSTDTQYF
16 | TRBJ1-1 | NA | TRBV7-9 | TRBD1 | TGTGCCAGCAGCTTAACAGGGGGGGCAGGTCCCACTGAAGCTTTCTTT | CASSLTGGAGPTEAFF
14 | TRBJ2-2 | NA | TRBV10-2 | NA | TGCGCCAGCAGTGCGGGACTGATCACCGGGGAGCTGTTTTTT | CASSAGLITGELFF
17 | TRBJ2-5 | NA | TRBV4-1 | TRBD2 | TGCGCCAGCAGCCAAGGGGGGACTAGCGGTCCCCAAGAGACCCAGTACTTC | CASSQGGTSGPQETQYF
14 | TRBJ1-2 | NA | TRBV7-9 | NA | TGTGCCAGCAGCTCGGACAATTTGTACTATGGCTACACCTTC | CASSSDNLYYGYTF
14 | TRBJ2-1 | NA | TRBV11-3 | NA | TGTGCCAGCAGCTTAGACGGGGAATACAATGAGCAGTTCTTC | CASSLDGEYNEQFF
13 | TRBJ1-4 | NA | TRBV7-2 | NA | TGTGCCAGCAGCAAGGGCTCTAATGAAAAACTGTTTTTT | CASSKGSNEKLFF
15 | TRBJ1-3 | NA | TRBV30 | NA | TGTGCCTGGAGTGGGACGAGGAGCTCTGGAAACACCATATATTTT | CAWSGTRSSGNTIYF
16 | TRBJ1-2 | NA | TRBV5-6 | NA | TGTGCCAGCAGCTTGGTGGACAGCGCTATCCGGTATGGCTACACCTTC | CASSLVDSAIRYGYTF
13 | TRBJ2-3 | NA | TRBV18 | NA | TGTGCCAGCTCGCCTAGCTTGGAGGATACGCAGTATTTT | CASSPSLEDTQYF
14 | TRBJ1-4 | NA | TRBV7-9 | NA | TGTGCCAGCAGCTTTGGAGGAGGGAATGAAAAACTGTTTTTT | CASSFGGGNEKLFF
14 | TRBJ2-5 | NA | TRBV5-6 | NA | TGTGCCAGCAGCCCAGTTCCGGAGTCAGAGACCCAGTACTTC | CASSPVPESETQYF
16 | TRBJ2-2 | once | TRBV15 | TRBD2 | TGTGCCACGCAACCGGGGGGGTGGACGAACACCGGGGAGCTGTTTTTT | CATQPGGWTNTGELFF
17 | TRBJ2-2 | NA | TRBV15 | TRBD1 | TGTGCCACCAGCAGAGATACAGGGGCGGTTGGGACCGGGGAGCTGTTTTTT | CATSRDTGAVGTGELFF
14 | TRBJ2-5 | NA | TRBV28 | NA | TGTGCCAGCAGTTCTCCGGGGGCCCAGGAGACCCAGTACTTC | CASSSPGAQETQYF
15 | TRBJ1-6 | NA | TRBV10-3 | NA | TGTGCCATCAGGGAGGGGAGCTCCTATAATTCACCCCTCCACTTT | CAIREGSSYNSPLHF
13 | TRBJ1-5 | NA | TRBV18 | NA | TGTGCCAGCTCAATAGATAGCAATCAGCCCCAGCATTTT | CASSIDSNQPQHF
18 | TRBJ1-4 | NA | TRBV4-3 | NA | TGCGCCAGCAGCCCAAATGAAGGATCGGTATTGGACAATGAAAAACTGTTTTTT | CASSPNEGSVLDNEKLFF
13 | TRBJ1-1 | NA | TRBV2 | NA | TGTGCCAGTTCTCCTACGGGGAACACTGAAGCTTTCTTT | CASSPTGNTEAFF
16 | TRBJ2-3 | NA | TRBV7-3 | NA | TGTGCCAGCAGCTTAAGGCGGGGAGCTAGCACAGATACGCAGTATTTT | CASSLRRGASTDTQYF
13 | TRBJ2-5 | NA | TRBV7-2 | NA | TGTGCCAGCAGCTTAGGGGGGTGGGAGACCCAGTACTTC | CASSLGGWETQYF
15 | TRBJ2-5 | NA | TRBV6-5 | TRBD2 | TGTGCCAGCAGTTCCCGGGGAGGGTCCCAAGAGACCCAGTACTTC | CASSSRGGSQETQYF